Below are 8 T cell receptor beta chains sequenced from a single sample in a study of blood T cell repertoires in COVID-19. Sequenced by immunoSEQ multiplex PCR; TCRdb stores in-frame clones only, minus some. The table records about 220,000 clones, about 84% of them present only once. The sample taken for sequencing was peripheral blood. Receptor source: a human donor in a cohort sampled during active COVID-19.

The chain joins TRBV7-3 to TRBJ1-2, with 8 bases lining up with TRBD1. The CDR3 runs 16 residues. Unmatched junction bases numbered 10, after V lost 5 bases and J lost 2 bases. In germline, CDR1 is SGHTA, CDR2 FQGTGA. DNA of the CDR3: TGTGCCAGCAGCCCGACAGGGGATCTCTCAAACTATGGCTACACCTTC. Protein product: CASSPTGDLSNYGYTF.

This clone was seen once. This CDR3 is CASSSQGMGSEKLFF. The CDR3 coding sequence is TGTGCCAGCAGCTCCCAGGGGATGGGATCTGAAAAACTGTTTTTT. V and J are TRBV7-2 and TRBJ1-4; weak D call: TRBD1 (6 bases). Germline values: CDR1 SGHTA, CDR2 FQGNSA. This CDR3 comprises 15 residues. Deletions cut 4 bases from V and 7 bases from J, with 16 bases between.

The chain employs TRBV9 and TRBJ2-1, with 9 bases aligning to TRBD1. In germline, CDR1 is SGDLS, CDR2 YYNGEE. After removal of 2 bases from V and 7 bases from J, the junction contained 7 bases not matched to a gene. This CDR3 contains 15 residues. The chain's CDR3 is CASSVGQGRGNEQFF. In DNA form, the CDR3 reads TGTGCCAGCAGCGTCGGACAGGGGAGAGGGAATGAGCAGTTCTTC.

This clone counts as medium-sized (0.01 to 0.1%). The CDR3 loop is CASSLVRNSPLHF. CDR3 coding DNA: TGTGCCAGCAGCTTAGTCCGTAATTCACCCCTCCACTTT. The V call is TRBV27, the J call TRBJ1-6; no definite D call. Trimming took 6 bases from V and 6 from J, leaving 9 bases between them. The germline V gene encodes CDR1 MNHEY and CDR2 SMNVEV (reference sequence). The CDR3 covers 13 residues.

The J gene is TRBJ2-7, the V gene TRBV6-5; TRBD1 matches 8 bases. This CDR3 has 15 residues. Germline V CDR1 and CDR2: MNHEY, SVGAGI. The V and J ends lost 8 bases and 6 bases, in that order; junction bases with no gene match: 15. CDR3 DNA sequence: TGTGCCAGCGGGACAGGTCATGGATCTTCTGGCGAGCAGTACTTC. Translated: CASGTGHGSSGEQYF.

This clone was found a few times. The chain joins TRBV19 to TRBJ2-7, with D possibly matching TRBD1 (6 bases). V lost 6 bases to trimming and J lost 0 bases, with 12 bases between them. Germline assignment: CDR1 LNHDA and CDR2 SQIVND (reference sequence). The CDR3 has 14 amino acids. As DNA, the CDR3 is TGTGCCAGTAGGGATCGGACAGACTCCTACGAGCAGTACTTC. The encoded protein is CASRDRTDSYEQYF.

This chain joins TRBV28 and TRBJ1-2, with a possible D match to TRBD1 (5 bases). V was cut by 6 bases and J by 6 bases, with 23 bases left in between. Germline CDR1 and CDR2: MDHEN and SYDVKM. The CDR3 length is 16 residues. In DNA form, the CDR3 reads TGTGCCAGCAGCCCCGGCCGGGACTATCCCCGGGATGGCTACACCTTC. Translated, it gives CASSPGRDYPRDGYTF.

This clone showed up just once. This sequence joins TRBV2 and TRBJ2-3; D is uncertain. V lost 7 bases and J lost 3, with 11 bases in between. CDR3 length: 13 amino acids. The germline V gene has CDR1 SNHLY and CDR2 FYNNEI. For the CDR3, the DNA is TGTGCCAGCAATTTGGCTTTAACAGATACGCAGTATTTT. It yields the protein CASNLALTDTQYF.